These 15 T cell receptor beta chains originate from one sample sequenced in a study of radiation and T cells in renal cell carcinoma. Time point of the sample: baseline pretreatment blood. Treatment of the sample: 15 Gy SBRT to primary tumor, nephrectomy 4 weeks later. Data came from immunoSEQ multiplex PCR; TCRdb stores just in-frame clones and leaves some out. The sample has 100,000 to 150,000 clones, approximately 78% seen once. Sequenced here: blood, sampled from a patient whose treatment included radiotherapy and nephrectomy. These receptors came from a woman in her fifties or sixties with renal cell carcinoma.

The gene calls are TRBV2 and TRBJ1-5; 8 bases are a match to TRBD1. Losses at the gene ends were 5 bases for V and 6 bases for J; bases not matched to a gene: 9. This CDR3 is 15 amino acids long. Per the germline V gene, CDR1 is SNHLY and CDR2 is FYNNEI. The chain's CDR3 is CASSRDRGSGQPQHF. DNA for the CDR3: TGTGCCAGCAGTCGAGACAGGGGCTCAGGTCAGCCCCAGCATTTT.

V and J are TRBV19 and TRBJ2-5, with D perhaps matching TRBD2 (5 bases). The V and J ends lost 6 bases and 9 bases respectively, with 20 bases between them. This CDR3 has 14 residues. Germline values: CDR1 LNHDA, CDR2 SQIVND (reference sequence). CDR3 loop: CASSPHLREAAQYF. Here the CDR3 DNA reads TGTGCCAGTAGCCCGCACCTCCGTGAAGCGGCCCAGTACTTC.

The chain combines TRBV5-4 with TRBJ1-2; D unclear. The CDR3 covers 15 residues. Germline CDR1 is SGHNT and CDR2 is YYREEE (reference sequence). Trimming stripped 0 bases from V and 7 bases from J, with 16 bases between. Written as DNA, the CDR3 is TGTGCCAGCAGCTTGGAAGGGAATCTTGGGTTTGGCTACACCTTC. Its protein is CASSLEGNLGFGYTF.

This chain links TRBV7-3 with TRBJ2-7, with 8 bases that match TRBD1. V dropped 5 bases and J dropped 4; count of bases not matched to a gene: 7. This CDR3 is 14 amino acids long. Germline CDR1 SGHTA, CDR2 FQGTGA. The CDR3 nucleotides read TGTGCCAGCAGCCCGGGGACAGGAGCTTACGAGCAGTACTTC. This sequence encodes CASSPGTGAYEQYF.

The chain combines TRBV11-2 with TRBJ2-7; a possible D gene is TRBD1 (5 bases). The V gene's germline CDR1 is SGHAT and CDR2 FQNNGV. This CDR3 contains 14 residues. The V and J ends lost 8 bases and 3 bases respectively, with 17 bases between them. Written as DNA, the CDR3 is TGTGCCAGCCAGGATGCTGGGGCTGGCTACGAGCAGTACTTC. This codes for CASQDAGAGYEQYF.

The V call is TRBV7-6, the J call TRBJ2-7; the D gene is possibly TRBD2 (6 bases). The CDR3 sequence is 14 residues long. Trimming removed 4 bases at V and 7 bases at J, with 17 bases between. Germline CDR1 SGHVS, CDR2 FNYEAQ. As DNA, the CDR3 is TGTGCCAGCAGCTCCGCCGGGCCGGGGAGGGAGCAGTACTTC. Its translation is CASSSAGPGREQYF.

The chain links TRBV19 to TRBJ2-3; D not resolved. The CDR3 extends over 14 amino acids. Germline-derived CDR1 and CDR2 are LNHDA and SQIVND (reference sequence). V was shortened by 9 bases and J by 6 bases, with 19 bases between the two germline ends. Here the CDR3 DNA reads TGTGCCAGCACCCACAACCCCTCGGGCGATACGCAGTATTTT. It translates to CASTHNPSGDTQYF.

V usage is TRBV7-2 and J usage is TRBJ2-1; TRBD2 aligns across 11 bases. The CDR3 length is 14 residues. The germline V gene encodes CDR1 SGHTA and CDR2 FQGNSA. With V trimmed by 2 bases and J by 10 bases, 4 bases remained unmatched. The CDR3 DNA sequence: TGTGCCAGCAGCTTAAAACTAGCGGGAGCGGAGCAGTTCTTC. Translated: CASSLKLAGAEQFF.

The V call is TRBV5-1, the J call TRBJ1-2; TRBD1 matches 7 bases. CDR3 length: 14 residues. Trimming took 0 bases from V and 4 from J; bases not matched to a gene: 3. Germline assignment: CDR1 SGHRS and CDR2 YFSETQ. CDR3 loop: CASSLVGGSYGYTF. CDR3 in DNA: TGCGCCAGCAGCTTGGTAGGGGGCAGCTATGGCTACACCTTC.

The count of this clone is one. The chain couples TRBV18 to TRBJ2-6, with TRBD2 matching 11 bases. This CDR3 has 18 amino acids. V lost 4 bases to trimming and J lost 4 bases; unmatched junction nucleotides: 9. Per the germline V gene, CDR1 is KGHSH and CDR2 is LQKENI. The chain's CDR3 is CASSRDSGGASGANVLTF. The DNA for the CDR3 is TGTGCCAGCTCACGGGATAGCGGGGGGGCCTCAGGGGCCAACGTCCTGACTTTC.

The chain combines TRBV5-5 with TRBJ2-3; 7 positions match TRBD2. Germline CDR1 and CDR2: SGHKS and YYEKEE (reference sequence). The junction had 7 bases not matched to a gene; V was cut back by 4 bases and J by 2 bases. The CDR3 has 15 amino acids. CDR3 loop: CASSPAGPNTDTQYF. The CDR3 region has the DNA TGTGCCAGCAGCCCAGCGGGGCCGAACACAGATACGCAGTATTTT.

The chain has TRBV21-1 and TRBJ1-2; the D segment call TRBD1 is taken from the table without a DNA check. TRBV21-1 is reported as a pseudogene. This CDR3 contains 15 residues. The CDR3 spells CASIGDKSLIDGYTF. CDR3 nucleotide sequence: TGTGCCAGCATCGGGGACAAATCTCTAATTGATGGCTACACCTTC.

The chain employs TRBV5-1 and TRBJ1-2; TRBD1 agrees at 10 bases. Per the germline V gene, CDR1 is SGHRS and CDR2 is YFSETQ. J gave up 5 bases and V 0 bases, and 4 bases lay outside the gene matches. The CDR3 loop spans 15 amino acids. The CDR3 bases are TGCGCCAGCAGCTTGGCCACGGACAGGGGGTATGGCTACACCTTC. This gives the protein CASSLATDRGYGYTF.

This chain's CDR3 is CSVNFGLYNEQFF. CDR3 DNA sequence: TGCAGCGTAAACTTCGGGCTCTACAATGAGCAGTTCTTC. V usage is TRBV29-1 and J usage is TRBJ2-1; D uncertain. Looked up from germline, CDR1 is SQVTM and CDR2 is ANQGSEA. The length of the CDR3 is 13 residues. V was shortened by 6 bases and J by 3 bases, with 12 bases between the two germline ends.

This chain uses TRBV29-1 with TRBJ1-5; the D gene is possibly TRBD1 (5 bases). The CDR3 runs 14 residues. Between the trimmed V and J ends, which lost 4 bases and 5 bases, there was a span of 15 bases. Germline V gene data show CDR1 as SQVTM and CDR2 as ANQGSEA. The CDR3 coding sequence is TGCAGCGTTGGGGGCCGGGAGAGAGATCAGCCCCAGCATTTT. Protein product: CSVGGRERDQPQHF.